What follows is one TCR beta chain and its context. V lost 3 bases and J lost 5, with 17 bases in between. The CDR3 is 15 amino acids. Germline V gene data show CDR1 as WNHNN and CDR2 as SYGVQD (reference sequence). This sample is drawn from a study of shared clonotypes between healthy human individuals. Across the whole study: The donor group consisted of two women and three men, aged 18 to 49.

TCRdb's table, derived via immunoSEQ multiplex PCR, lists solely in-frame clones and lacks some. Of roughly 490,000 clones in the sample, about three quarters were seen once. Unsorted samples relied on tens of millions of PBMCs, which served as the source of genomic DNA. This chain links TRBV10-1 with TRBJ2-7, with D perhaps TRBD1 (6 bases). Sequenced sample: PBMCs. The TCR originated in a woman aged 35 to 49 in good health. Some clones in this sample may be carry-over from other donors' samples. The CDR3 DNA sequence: TGCGCCAGCAGTGATCCGACAGGAGCCCTGAACGAGCAGTACTTC. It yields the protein CASSDPTGALNEQYF.